The T cell receptor (beta chain) described here comes from a study of blood T cell repertoires in COVID-19. The V segment lost 2 bases and the J segment 4 bases; nucleotides outside the gene matches: 4. CDR3 length equals 15 residues. The germline gives CDR1 SGDLS, CDR2 YYNGEE. Per the study methods: How many nucleated cells were present was estimated from reference gene primer amplification. Here immunoSEQ multiplex PCR was the method, and the copy in TCRdb shows in-frame clones only, minus some. Clone size and V and J calls were adopted from that table, with D and trimming inferred from the DNA. The sample lists 200,000 to 250,000 clones, under 90% occurring once.

The sample comprised peripheral blood. The receptor's source is a woman aged 80 or over with active or convalescent COVID-19. The rearrangement uses TRBV9 and TRBJ2-1; TRBD2 agrees at 9 bases. The CDR3 DNA is TGTGCCAGCAGCGTGGCGGGGGGGCCTTACAATGAGCAGTTCTTC. Its translation: CASSVAGGPYNEQFF.